Listed below are T cell receptor beta chains from one sample, sequenced in a study of T cell responses to AZD1222 COVID-19 vaccine. Method: immunoSEQ multiplex PCR; TCRdb's copy keeps in-frame clones and lacks some. In the table there are some 120,000 clones, 85% to 90% of which are singletons. This sample comprised peripheral blood, obtained on day 0 of AZD1222 vaccination. These receptors all come from an adult in good health. CDR3s include the opening cysteine and the closing phenylalanine or tryptophan. The D gene is left open where the match is weak. Size is omitted from some rows. Given values are once, few, many or a class for expanded clones.

j_call d_call v_call clone_size cdr3_length cdr3_aa cdr3_nt
TRBJ1-1 . TRBV10-1 . 17 CASRKERNTDRNTEAFF TGCGCCAGCAGGAAGGAAAGAAACACCGACAGGAACACTGAAGCTTTCTTT
TRBJ2-3 . TRBV6-2/TRBV6-3 once 12 CASSRSTDTQYF TGTGCCAGTAGCCGAAGCACAGATACGCAGTATTTT
TRBJ1-4 . TRBV28 . 14 CASRLGGDNEKLFF TGTGCCAGCAGGCTCGGGGGGGATAATGAAAAACTGTTTTTT
TRBJ2-7 TRBD2 TRBV7-2 . 15 CASSPRLAGAGEQYF TGTGCCAGCAGCCCCAGACTAGCGGGAGCGGGGGAGCAGTACTTC
TRBJ2-5 TRBD2 TRBV19 once 16 CASSPHRTSGGETQYF TGTGCCAGTAGTCCTCACCGGACTAGCGGGGGAGAGACCCAGTACTTC
TRBJ2-7 . TRBV9 . 15 CASSGTATESYEQYF TGTGCCAGCAGCGGAACCGCGACAGAATCCTACGAGCAGTACTTC
TRBJ2-5 TRBD2 TRBV2 . 14 CASRPGLQKETQYF TGTGCCTCACGACCGGGACTACAGAAAGAGACCCAGTACTTC
TRBJ1-5 . TRBV30 once 18 CAWSDPKRTIDSNQPQHF TGTGCCTGGAGTGACCCGAAGAGGACAATCGATAGCAATCAGCCCCAGCATTTT
TRBJ2-6 TRBD1 TRBV28 . 21 CASSYWQGALSTISGANVLTF TGTGCCAGCAGTTATTGGCAGGGGGCGCTTAGTACAATCTCGGGGGCCAACGTCCTGACTTTC
TRBJ2-7 . TRBV29-1 . 12 CSGKGTSGEQYF TGCAGCGGGAAGGGGACTTCGGGCGAGCAGTACTTC
TRBJ1-2 . TRBV23-1 . 9 CASLPGYTF TGCGCCAGCCTTCCAGGCTACACCTTC
TRBJ1-5 . TRBV20-1 . 12 CSASETDRPQHF TGCAGTGCTAGTGAGACCGACCGGCCCCAGCATTTT
TRBJ1-3 . TRBV5-1 . 13 CASSYGNGNTIYF TGCGCCAGCAGCTATGGGAATGGAAACACCATATATTTT
TRBJ2-7 TRBD2 TRBV19 . 15 CASSIKAGGSYEQYF TGTGCCAGTAGTATAAAAGCGGGAGGGTCCTACGAGCAGTACTTC
TRBJ2-1 . TRBV2 . 15 CASSRRGTSYNEQFF TGTGCCAGCTCGAGGCGGGGAACCTCCTACAATGAGCAGTTCTTC
TRBJ1-4 . TRBV11-2 . 16 CASSTRRTPYNEKLFF TGTGCCAGCAGCACCCGGCGGACGCCCTATAATGAAAAACTGTTTTTT
TRBJ1-4 . TRBV5-1 . 13 CASSLDRVEKLFF TGCGCCAGCAGCTTGGACAGGGTTGAAAAACTGTTTTTT
TRBJ1-1 . TRBV29-1 . 14 CSVEPQGSGTEAFF TGCAGCGTTGAACCTCAGGGAAGTGGCACTGAAGCTTTCTTT
TRBJ1-6 . TRBV30 . 17 CAWSHRARGNYNSPLHF TGTGCCTGGAGCCATAGGGCCAGGGGAAACTATAATTCACCCCTCCACTTT
TRBJ2-7 . TRBV6-5 . 13 CASIRDGPYEQYF TGTGCCAGCATCCGGGACGGTCCCTACGAGCAGTACTTC
TRBJ1-2 TRBD1 TRBV6-5 . 15 CASSYSITGAYGYTF TGTGCCAGCAGTTACTCGATCACAGGGGCCTATGGCTACACCTTC
TRBJ2-5 . TRBV11-2 . 13 CASSQGLQETQYF TGTGCCAGCAGCCAAGGGCTACAAGAGACCCAGTACTTC
TRBJ1-3 . TRBV6-5 once 15 CASSYADARGNTIYF TGTGCCAGCAGTTACGCGGACGCCAGAGGAAACACCATATATTTT
TRBJ2-7 . TRBV28 . 13 CATRASASYEQYF TGTGCCACCCGGGCTAGCGCCTCCTACGAGCAGTACTTC
TRBJ2-5 . TRBV5-1 few 15 CASSLLGQIQETQYF TGCGCCAGCAGCTTGCTGGGGCAGATCCAAGAGACCCAGTACTTC
TRBJ2-3 TRBD1 TRBV5-1 once 15 CASSLGQVLTDTQYF TGCGCCAGCAGCCTCGGACAGGTCTTGACAGATACGCAGTATTTT
TRBJ2-1 TRBD1 TRBV10-3 . 15 CAIRADRESYNEQFF TGTGCCATCAGGGCTGACAGGGAATCCTACAATGAGCAGTTCTTC
TRBJ2-3 . TRBV11-3 . 14 CASSPDRAGNTQYF TGTGCCAGCAGCCCCGATAGGGCCGGGAATACGCAGTATTTT
TRBJ1-2 . TRBV30 . 10 CACRARGYTF TGTGCCTGCCGGGCGAGGGGCTACACCTTC
TRBJ1-1 . TRBV9 . 12 CASSTLNTEAFF TGTGCCAGCAGCACGCTGAACACTGAAGCTTTCTTT
TRBJ1-1 . TRBV7-9 . 12 CASSSRLTEAFF TGTGCCAGCAGCTCAAGGCTGACTGAAGCTTTCTTT
TRBJ1-6 . TRBV7-9 . 17 CASSPRTESSYNSPLHF TGTGCCAGCAGCCCCCGGACAGAGAGCTCCTATAATTCACCCCTCCACTTT
TRBJ2-7 . TRBV7-8 . 14 CASSIYGSLSEQYF TGTGCCAGCAGCATATACGGGTCCCTGAGCGAGCAGTACTTC
TRBJ2-7 . TRBV5-6 . 15 CASSAPLGSYMEQYF TGTGCCAGCTCAGCCCCATTGGGCAGCTACATGGAGCAGTACTTC
TRBJ2-7 TRBD2 TRBV6-1 . 15 CASSEGAGVSYEQYF TGTGCCAGCAGTGAAGGGGCGGGAGTGTCCTACGAGCAGTACTTC
TRBJ1-3 . TRBV12-3/TRBV12-4 . 13 CASSRDFGDTIYF TGTGCCAGCAGCCGGGACTTTGGGGACACCATATATTTT
TRBJ2-1 . TRBV6-2/TRBV6-3 once 12 CASSYRGDEQFF TGTGCCAGCAGTTACAGGGGCGATGAGCAGTTCTTC
TRBJ1-6 . TRBV5-1 . 15 CASRQDSSYNSPLHF TGCGCCAGCAGGCAAGATAGCTCCTATAATTCACCCCTCCACTTT
TRBJ2-5 TRBD2 TRBV11-2 . 16 CASSLGLAGGEETQYF TGTGCCAGCAGCTTAGGGTTAGCGGGAGGAGAAGAGACCCAGTACTTC
TRBJ2-1 TRBD2 TRBV15 . 16 CATSGGGSGRNNEQFF TGTGCCACCAGCGGGGGAGGGAGCGGGAGAAACAATGAGCAGTTCTTC
TRBJ2-3 . TRBV28 . 11 CASRVPGTQYF TGTGCCAGCAGGGTCCCGGGTACGCAGTATTTT
TRBJ1-4 TRBD1 TRBV30 . 15 CAWTYLPDRDEKLFF TGTGCCTGGACCTACCTTCCGGACAGGGATGAAAAACTGTTTTTT